Listed here is a single T cell receptor (beta chain). Its target is not known. Germline V CDR1 and CDR2: SGHKS, YYEKEE (reference sequence). The CDR3 covers 18 residues. J gave up 2 bases and V 0 bases, and 5 bases lay outside the gene matches. This entry is derived from a study of cytomegalovirus exposure and HLA in healthy donors. Across the study: As an earlier analysis found, roughly 180 million T cells yielded about 120 million unique TCR beta sequences.

A multiplex PCR was run with 60 Vbeta primers and 13 Jbeta primers. Data came from immunoSEQ multiplex PCR; TCRdb stores just in-frame clones and leaves some out. This repertoire shows around 200,000 clones, 83% found once; its top ten account for around 1.5%. General observations from the study: It has been reported that TCR beta sequences accurately predicted the HLA-A and HLA-B alleles of most subjects. The authors judged a highly shared variant cluster likely a sequencing artifact.

Sequencing input: PBMCs. The source of this sequence is a man aged 45-60 years in good health and CMV-seronegative. The chain recombines TRBV5-5 with TRBJ1-4, with 12 bases identical to TRBD1. The CDR3 protein is CASSLGWGQGATNEKLFF. Here the CDR3 DNA reads TGTGCCAGCAGCTTGGGATGGGGACAGGGGGCCACTAATGAAAAACTGTTTTTT.